Each of the 17 T cell receptor beta chains below was sequenced from the same sample in a study of blood T cell repertoires in COVID-19. Data came from immunoSEQ multiplex PCR; TCRdb stores just in-frame clones and leaves some out. The table lists about 180,000 clones, approximately 88% of them singletons. The sequenced sample consisted of peripheral blood. The receptors derive from a woman in her 30s with acute or convalescent COVID-19.

The gene calls are TRBV5-1 and TRBJ1-1; maybe TRBD1 (5 bases). Germline V gene lookup returns CDR1 SGHRS and CDR2 YFSETQ. Trimming stripped 5 bases from V and 5 bases from J, with 10 bases between. The CDR3 runs 12 residues. The CDR3 nucleotides are TGCGCCAGCAGAGCAGGGTGGACTGAAGCTTTCTTT. This codes for CASRAGWTEAFF.

The rearrangement uses TRBV19 and TRBJ2-2; tentatively, D is TRBD2 (5 bases). CDR3 length: 14 amino acids. Trimming took 1 base from V and 7 from J, leaving 10 bases between them. Germline V gene lookup returns CDR1 LNHDA and CDR2 SQIVND (reference sequence). CDR3 nucleotide sequence: TGTGCCAGTAGTATAGTTAGCGCTGTCGGGGAGCTGTTTTTT. It encodes CASSIVSAVGELFF.

This rearrangement joins TRBV7-6 to TRBJ2-2, with 10 bases lining up with TRBD2. Germline lookup yields CDR1 SGHVS and CDR2 FNYEAQ. The CDR3 loop spans 19 amino acids. V dropped 0 bases and J dropped 2; count of bases not matched to a gene: 9. CDR3: CASSLAPGVAGGNTGELFF. CDR3 in DNA: TGTGCCAGCAGCTTAGCCCCGGGTGTAGCGGGAGGAAACACCGGGGAGCTGTTTTTT.

This sequence joins TRBV3-1 (or the pseudogene TRBV3-2) and TRBJ2-1; TRBD1 matches at 8 bases. Germline values: CDR1 LGHDT, CDR2 YNNKEL (reference sequence). The CDR3 runs 16 residues. V gave up 6 bases and J gave up 0 bases; unmatched junction bases: 7. The CDR3 DNA reads TGTGCCAGCAGTTCGAACAGGGGGAGCTCCTACAATGAGCAGTTCTTC. Protein: CASSSNRGSSYNEQFF.

CDR3 sequence: CASSLNRGQETQYF. As DNA, the CDR3 is TGTGCCAGCAGTTTGAATCGGGGACAAGAGACCCAGTACTTC. This chain connects TRBV27 to TRBJ2-5; D possibly corresponds to TRBD2 (5 bases). Trimming took 3 bases from V and 2 from J, leaving 10 bases between them. Germline V gives CDR1 MNHEY, CDR2 SMNVEV (reference sequence). CDR3 length: 14 amino acids.

The sample holds one count of this clone. The V and J genes are TRBV19 and TRBJ1-1; D is uncertain. Germline loops: CDR1 LNHDA, CDR2 SQIVND (reference sequence). The V and J ends lost 5 bases and 3 bases respectively, with 22 bases between them. The CDR3 contains 17 residues. CDR3 bases: TGTGCCAGTAGTGCCTGGGGAGAGTGGGAGAGGTACACTGAAGCTTTCTTT. Residues: CASSAWGEWERYTEAFF.

CDR3 sequence (DNA): TGTGCCAGCTCACCACGACTAGCGAACCTCTACGAGCAGTACTTC. Translation gives CASSPRLANLYEQYF. The chain is built from TRBV18 and TRBJ2-7; 8 bases are a match to TRBD2. CDR1 and CDR2 (germline): KGHSH, LQKENI. CDR3 length: 15 amino acids. V dropped 1 base and J dropped 3; count of bases not matched to a gene: 5. The variable domain in full, completed from reference TRBV18 and TRBJ2-7, reads NAGVMQNPRHLVRRRGQEARLRCSPMKGHSHVYWYRQLPEEGLKFMVYLQKENIIDESGMPKERFSAEFPKEGPSILRIQQVVRGDSAAYFCASSPRLANLYEQYFGPGTRLTVT.

The rearrangement uses TRBV3-1 (or the pseudogene TRBV3-2) and TRBJ1-1, with unresolved D. Germline-derived CDR1 and CDR2 are LGHDT and YNNKEL (reference sequence). CDR3 size: 14 residues. The ends were cut back, 4 bases at V and 3 bases at J, with 12 bases in the middle. CDR3 sequence: CASSPAGRDTEAFF. CDR3 coding DNA: TGTGCCAGCAGCCCCGCGGGGAGGGACACTGAAGCTTTCTTT.

The V and J genes are TRBV7-2 and TRBJ1-2; 8 nucleotides align to TRBD1. With 8 bases clipped from V and 5 bases from J, the junction kept 7 bases outside the gene matches. This CDR3 has 13 amino acids. In germline, CDR1 is SGHTA, CDR2 FQGNSA. CDR3 sequence reads: CASLPGTGYGYTF. The CDR3 coding sequence is TGTGCCAGCTTGCCCGGGACAGGTTATGGCTACACCTTC.

This chain joins TRBV11-2 and TRBJ1-1, with D unclear. In germline, CDR1 is SGHAT, CDR2 FQNNGV. Deletions cut 8 bases from V and 3 bases from J, with 13 bases between. CDR3 length: 13 amino acids. The CDR3, as DNA: TGTGCCAGCGGCCCCCATGCTTACACTGAAGCTTTCTTT. Protein sequence: CASGPHAYTEAFF.

V is TRBV15 and J is TRBJ2-2; the D is unclear. CDR1 LNHNV and CDR2 YYDKDF come from the germline V gene (reference sequence). Trimming removed 3 bases at V and 1 base at J, with 6 bases between. This CDR3 has 14 amino acids. The CDR3: CATSRYLNTGELFF. CDR3 nucleotide sequence: TGTGCCACCAGCAGGTATCTGAACACCGGGGAGCTGTTTTTT.

As concerns this clone: Germline and junction disagree at one end, which may indicate a read error. V is TRBV6-2 or TRBV6-3 and J is TRBJ2-5; D possibly corresponds to TRBD2 (6 bases). CDR1 is MNHEY, CDR2 SVGEGT, per germline. The CDR3 has 12 amino acids. CDR3 in DNA: TGTGCCAGCAGTTACTCGCTGCTAGCGATGAACTTC. It encodes CASSYSLLAMNF.

The V and J genes are TRBV7-2 and TRBJ2-1; 11 bases are shared with TRBD2. CDR3 length equals 16 residues. The junction had 8 bases not matched to a gene; V was cut back by 6 bases and J by 4 bases. The germline gives CDR1 SGHTA, CDR2 FQGNSA. The DNA for the CDR3 is TGTGCCAGCAGTCAACAGGGGACTAGCGGTTACAATGAGCAGTTCTTC. Protein product: CASSQQGTSGYNEQFF.

This clone was counted a single time. The rearrangement joins TRBV2 to TRBJ2-1; the match to TRBD2 covers 8 bases. The J segment lost 9 bases and the V segment lost 10 bases, leaving 11 bases of the junction unmatched. Germline V lookup: CDR1 SNHLY, CDR2 FYNNEI. The CDR3 runs 13 residues. Written as DNA, the CDR3 is TGTGCCACCGGGGTGCGGGAGGAGCTTGAGCAGTTCTTC. Its protein product is CATGVREELEQFF. The whole variable domain, remainder taken from reference TRBV2 and TRBJ2-1, is EPEVTQTPSHQVTQMGQEVILRCVPISNHLYFYWYRQILGQKVEFLVSFYNNEISEKSEIFDDQFSVERPDGSNFTLKIRSTKLEDSAMYFCATGVREELEQFFGPGTRLTVL.

The genes are TRBV5-6 and TRBJ1-2; D is ambiguous. From germline, CDR1 is SGHDT and CDR2 YYEEEE. This CDR3 region has 16 residues. V lost 1 base and J 1 base, leaving 14 bases between the germline ends. The CDR3, as DNA: TGTGCCAGCAGCTTGTTAGCCCAATTTCTTAACTATGGCTACACCTTC. Residues: CASSLLAQFLNYGYTF.

The chain is built from TRBV14 and TRBJ2-7; perhaps TRBD2 as D (5 bases). The germline V gene encodes CDR1 SGHDN and CDR2 FVKESK. Deletions cut 4 bases from V and 12 bases from J, with 19 bases between. This CDR3 has 13 residues. In nucleotides, the CDR3 is TGTGCCAGCAGCCCCAGCGGATCGTCCGTGGGGTACTTC. Its translation is CASSPSGSSVGYF.

The chain combines TRBV2 with TRBJ2-3, with TRBD2 as a possible D gene (5 bases). V lost 7 bases and J lost 5, with 19 bases in between. CDR1 and CDR2 from the germline V gene are SNHLY and FYNNEI. The CDR3 covers 15 residues. The CDR3 region has the DNA TGTGCCAGCAAGAAAGAGGGAGATACCCAAGATACGCAGTATTTT. Its translation is CASKKEGDTQDTQYF.